The rows below give T cell receptor beta chains drawn from one sample of a study of CD8 T cells in ankylosing spondylitis. TCRdb used MiXCR to reprocess the 5' RACE reads, holding one entry per CDR3 protein. The table shows 200,000 to 250,000 distinct CDR3 sequences, with roughly 10% occurring only once. The sequencing sample was made of blood, either unsorted or a sorted T cell fraction (not recorded which). The receptor source for this set is a male donor with ankylosing spondylitis or in good health (not recorded which). CDR3s include the opening cysteine and the closing phenylalanine or tryptophan. Fields, in order: clone size, D gene, CDR3 length, J gene, V gene, CDR3 protein, CDR3 DNA. D genes are given only for firm matches. Clone size is not always given. Where it is, it says once, few, many or a class for expanded clones.

many,TRBD2,15,TRBJ2-3,TRBV28,CASIQLAGAEDTQYF,TGTGCCAGCATCCAACTAGCGGGAGCGGAAGATACGCAGTATTTT
NA,TRBD1,16,TRBJ2-2,TRBV6-5,CASSYSRTGNTGELFF,TGTGCCAGCAGTTACTCCCGGACAGGGAACACCGGGGAGCTGTTTTTT
few,NA,14,TRBJ2-7,TRBV27,CASSRGETRFEQYF,TGTGCCAGCAGTCGAGGAGAAACAAGGTTCGAGCAGTACTTC
many,NA,11,TRBJ2-5,TRBV29-1,CSSDVGETQYF,TGCAGCTCGGATGTGGGGGAGACCCAGTACTTC
many,NA,18,TRBJ2-7,TRBV18,CASSPPHDSRGSTYEQYF,TGTGCCAGCTCACCACCCCATGATTCCAGGGGTTCAACCTACGAGCAGTACTTC
many,NA,12,TRBJ2-1,TRBV6-5,CASSYGYNEQFF,TGTGCCAGCAGTTACGGGTACAATGAGCAGTTCTTC
many,NA,14,TRBJ2-2,TRBV7-2,CASSLAGAAGELFF,TGTGCCAGCAGCTTAGCGGGAGCGGCCGGGGAGCTGTTTTTT
many,NA,13,TRBJ2-1,TRBV6-2/TRBV6-3,CASSYSEANEQFF,TGTGCCAGCAGTTACTCAGAGGCAAATGAGCAGTTCTTC
few,NA,16,TRBJ1-1,TRBV6-5,CASSYSVGVIDTEAFF,TGTGCCAGCAGTTACTCAGTCGGGGTCATTGACACTGAAGCTTTCTTT
many,TRBD2,14,TRBJ2-7,TRBV20-1,CSATSGRRVYEQYF,TGCAGTGCTACTAGCGGGAGACGAGTCTACGAGCAGTACTTC
many,NA,16,TRBJ2-6,TRBV28,CASTRGGPSGANVLTF,TGTGCCAGCACCCGTGGAGGCCCCTCTGGGGCCAACGTCCTGACTTTC
many,NA,13,TRBJ2-7,TRBV5-1,CASSYGSTYEQYF,TGCGCCAGCAGCTATGGCTCGACTTACGAGCAGTACTTC
many,TRBD1,15,TRBJ2-1,TRBV29-1,CSVGPRDRGYNEQFF,TGCAGCGTTGGTCCCCGGGACAGGGGATACAATGAGCAGTTCTTC
NA,NA,14,TRBJ1-4,TRBV19,CASNASPGEEKLFF,TGTGCCAGTAATGCTTCGCCAGGGGAAGAAAAACTGTTTTTT
many,NA,15,TRBJ2-1,TRBV20-1,CSASWGGSAGNEQFF,TGCAGTGCTAGTTGGGGAGGTTCGGCCGGGAATGAGCAGTTCTTC
NA,NA,14,TRBJ2-2,TRBV25-1,CASSEPGSGGELFF,TGTGCCAGCAGTGAACCCGGGAGCGGCGGGGAGCTGTTTTTT
many,NA,19,TRBJ2-3,TRBV6-5,CASSYSSSGSGSYTDTQYF,TGTGCCAGCAGTTACTCGTCCAGTGGGTCCGGCAGCTACACAGATACGCAGTATTTT
many,NA,14,TRBJ2-7,TRBV28,CATRGQSHTYEQYF,TGTGCCACCCGAGGACAGAGTCATACCTACGAGCAGTACTTC
many,TRBD2,16,TRBJ2-1,TRBV12-3/TRBV12-4,CASSPGLAGASGEQFF,TGTGCCAGCAGTCCCGGACTAGCGGGGGCGTCCGGGGAGCAGTTCTTC
few,NA,14,TRBJ1-5,TRBV6-1,CASRGGRGNQPQHF,TGTGCCAGCCGAGGGGGGCGAGGGAATCAGCCCCAGCATTTT
many,NA,15,TRBJ1-3,TRBV12-3/TRBV12-4,CASRRDTASGNTIYF,TGTGCCAGCAGACGAGACACTGCCTCTGGAAACACCATATATTTT
many,NA,15,TRBJ2-7,TRBV12-3/TRBV12-4,CASSSQAGSSYEQYF,TGTGCCAGCAGTTCGCAGGCCGGGAGCTCCTACGAGCAGTACTTC
many,NA,16,TRBJ1-1,TRBV12-3/TRBV12-4,CASSSPDRRMNTEAFF,TGTGCCAGCAGTTCCCCAGACAGACGAATGAACACTGAAGCTTTCTTT
many,TRBD1,16,TRBJ1-2,TRBV9,CASSDPNRGYLYGYTF,TGTGCCAGCAGCGATCCAAACAGGGGATACCTCTATGGCTACACCTTC
many,NA,12,TRBJ1-2,TRBV11-2,CASSLNTVRYTF,TGTGCCAGCAGCTTAAATACAGTCCGCTACACCTTC
few,TRBD1,16,TRBJ2-7,TRBV13,CASSLGPGTGASEQYF,TGTGCCAGCAGCTTAGGCCCCGGGACAGGGGCCAGCGAGCAGTACTTC
many,TRBD2,14,TRBJ2-1,TRBV5-1,CASSLGSGGGEQFF,TGCGCCAGCAGCTTGGGAAGCGGGGGTGGTGAGCAGTTCTTC
many,NA,12,TRBJ1-1,TRBV7-8,CASSSLPAEAFF,TGTGCCAGCAGCTCACTGCCCGCTGAAGCTTTCTTT